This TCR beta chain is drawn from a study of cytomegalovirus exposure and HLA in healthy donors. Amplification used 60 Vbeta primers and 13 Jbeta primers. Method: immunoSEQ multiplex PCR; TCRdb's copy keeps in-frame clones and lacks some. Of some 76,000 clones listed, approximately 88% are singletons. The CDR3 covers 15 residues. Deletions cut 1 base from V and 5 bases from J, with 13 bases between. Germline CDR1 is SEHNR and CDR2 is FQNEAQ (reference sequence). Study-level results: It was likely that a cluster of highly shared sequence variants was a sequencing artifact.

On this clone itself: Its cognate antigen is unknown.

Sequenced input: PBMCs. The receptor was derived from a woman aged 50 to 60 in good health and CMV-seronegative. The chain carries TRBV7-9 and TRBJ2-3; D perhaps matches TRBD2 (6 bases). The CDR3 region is CASSLGGDLKDTQYF. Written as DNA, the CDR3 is TGTGCCAGCAGCTTAGGCGGGGACCTTAAAGATACGCAGTATTTT.